This T cell receptor (beta chain) appears in the sequencing data of a study of blood T cells in healthy people across ages. Study observations and caveats: TCR beta diversity, measured per million T cells, fell in a roughly linear way with age.

Isolation recovered at least 7 million PBMCs from every sample. Together with a sample-barcoded 5' primer, a J-beta primer mix was included in a second PCR lasting roughly 6 to 12 cycles. Via MiXCR, TCRdb re-called the 5' RACE reads, giving one row per CDR3 protein. The sample includes around 970,000 distinct CDR3 sequences, just over 50% of them seen just once. Comment on this clonotype: Its antigen is currently unknown.

CDR3 size: 16 residues. CDR1 SGHRS and CDR2 YFSETQ come from the germline V gene. The genes are TRBV5-1 and TRBJ2-5; D perhaps matches TRBD1 (7 bases). Matching the DNA end better, TRBJ2-7 makes the J call doubtful. The material sequenced was blood. The source is a woman aged 60-75 years in good health. The CDR3 DNA is TGCGCCAGCAGGAATTCGTGGCAGGGGGGATCCTACGAGCAGTACTTC. It encodes CASRNSWQGGSYEQYF.